Listed below are T cell receptor beta chains from one sample, sequenced in a study of cytomegalovirus exposure and HLA in healthy donors. Using immunoSEQ multiplex PCR, the repertoire was profiled, and TCRdb retains in-frame clones only, with some absent. This repertoire comprises 50,000 to 70,000 clones; its ten largest clones make up approximately 4%. Sequenced sample: PBMCs. The receptors originated from a woman under 30 in good health and CMV-seronegative. Both conserved end residues are part of each CDR3. A D gene is named only where the DNA matches it firmly.

>TRBV18|TRBJ2-7|TRBD2
TGTGCCAGCTCACTACGGTCCGGGACTAGCGGGAGGGCCCCCCTCGAGCAGTACTTC
CASSLRSGTSGRAPLEQYF
>TRBV4-1|TRBJ1-1|-
TGCGCCAGCAGCGTCAGGGACACGAACACTGAAGCTTTCTTT
CASSVRDTNTEAFF
>TRBV10-3|TRBJ2-7|TRBD2
TGTGCCATCAGTCACGCGGGACTAGCGGGGGGTGAGCAGTACTTC
CAISHAGLAGGEQYF
>TRBV6-5|TRBJ2-1|-
TGTGCCAGTCGGGAGGGGGCTTACAATGAGCAGTTCTTC
CASREGAYNEQFF
>TRBV25-1|TRBJ1-5|TRBD1
TGTGCCAGCAGTTCCACAGGGGACCAGCCCCAGCATTTT
CASSSTGDQPQHF
>TRBV27|TRBJ2-2|-
TGTGCCAGCAGTTTCGGGTTTACCGGGGAGCTGTTTTTT
CASSFGFTGELFF
>TRBV11-3|TRBJ2-3|TRBD2
TGTGCCAGCAGCTCGGGGGGAGGTACGCAGTATTTT
CASSSGGGTQYF
>TRBV2|TRBJ2-7|-
TGTGCCAGCAGTGTAAATAATCCCTACGAGCAGTACTTC
CASSVNNPYEQYF
>TRBV9|TRBJ2-3|-
TGTGCCAGCAGCGTAGACGGCAGGGTGGATACGCAGTATTTT
CASSVDGRVDTQYF
>TRBV4-1|TRBJ2-7|TRBD2
TGCGCCAGCAGCCTACTCGGACTAGCGAACGAGCAGTACTTC
CASSLLGLANEQYF
>TRBV2|TRBJ2-7|-
TGTGCCAGCAGTCGGACAGCCTCCTACGAGCAGTACTTC
CASSRTASYEQYF
>TRBV28|TRBJ2-4|-
TGTGCCAGCAGTCCCTGGGGGGTAGCCAAAAACATTCAGTACTTC
CASSPWGVAKNIQYF
>TRBV2|TRBJ1-1|TRBD1
TGTGCCAGCAGTCAGGGGGAGAACACTGAAGCTTTCTTT
CASSQGENTEAFF
>TRBV19|TRBJ1-2|TRBD1
TGTGCCAGTAGCAGGACAGGCGGTAATAACTATGGCTACACCTTC
CASSRTGGNNYGYTF
>TRBV4-1|TRBJ1-2|-
TGCGCCAGCAGCCAAGAGCCAGGGCAAGTATATGGCTACACCTTC
CASSQEPGQVYGYTF
>TRBV7-4|TRBJ2-7|TRBD1
TGTGCCAGCAGCTTAGTAGGGACAGGGATCTACGAGCAGTACTTC
CASSLVGTGIYEQYF
>TRBV4-1|TRBJ2-1|-
TGCGCCAGCAGCCAAGCTGGTAGCTTAGGGGATGAGCAGTTCTTC
CASSQAGSLGDEQFF
>TRBV27|TRBJ1-1|TRBD1
TGTGCCAGCAGTCAATACAGGGGCACTGAAGCTTTCTTT
CASSQYRGTEAFF
>TRBV5-1|TRBJ1-1|TRBD1
TGCGCCAGCAGCAGGACAGGGATAAGTGGGAACACTGAAGCTTTCTTT
CASSRTGISGNTEAFF
>TRBV19|TRBJ1-1|-
TGTGCCAGCACTGGGAGGGAGGCAGACACTGAAGCTTTCTTT
CASTGREADTEAFF
>TRBV19|TRBJ1-2|-
TGTGCCAGTAGTATGGGGCTTGGCTACACCTTC
CASSMGLGYTF
>TRBV29-1|TRBJ1-1|TRBD1
TGCAGCGTTGAAGGGTGGACAGGGTGGGGCACTGAAGCTTTCTTT
CSVEGWTGWGTEAFF
>TRBV7-3|TRBJ2-7|-
TGTGCCAGCAGCGCCGAGGGGGGGGACTCCTACGAGCAGTACTTC
CASSAEGGDSYEQYF
>TRBV30|TRBJ1-2|-
TGTGCCTGGAGTCCCCACCAGGGTCATGGCTACACCTTC
CAWSPHQGHGYTF
>TRBV10-3|TRBJ1-6|TRBD1
TGTGCCGTCGGACAGGGGTCTGGTTCACCCCTCCACTTT
CAVGQGSGSPLHF
>TRBV5-4|TRBJ1-2|-
TGTGCCAGCAGCTTCTTCACAGGGTCCTATGGCTACACCTTC
CASSFFTGSYGYTF
>TRBV6-1|TRBJ1-2|-
TGTGCCAGCAGTTGGGAGAACTATGGCTACACCTTC
CASSWENYGYTF
>TRBV29-1|TRBJ1-2|-
TGCAGCGTTGGCCAGGGTGATGGCTACACCTTC
CSVGQGDGYTF
>TRBV7-9|TRBJ1-4|TRBD1
TGTGCCAGCAGCGACCAGGGGGATAATGAAAAACTGTTTTTT
CASSDQGDNEKLFF
>TRBV1|TRBJ2-5|-
TGCACCAGCAGCCAAGCGGGAGAAGAGACCCAGTACTTC
CTSSQAGEETQYF
>TRBV27|TRBJ2-7|-
TGTGCCAGCAGTTTATCCCTCTCCGACGAGCAGTACTTC
CASSLSLSDEQYF
>TRBV4-2|TRBJ2-7|TRBD1
TGTGCCAGCAGCTACGACAGGGTTGGAAGCGAGCAGTACTTC
CASSYDRVGSEQYF
>TRBV7-9|TRBJ2-5|-
TGTGCCAGCAGCGACCGGAGGGAACTACAAGAGACCCAGTACTTC
CASSDRRELQETQYF
>TRBV2|TRBJ2-2|TRBD1
TGTGCCGTTGGGACAGGGCCTACGAACACCGGGGAGCTGTTTTTT
CAVGTGPTNTGELFF
>TRBV18|TRBJ2-7|-
TGTGCCAGCTCACCAGAGAAGAGCTCCTACGAGCAGTACTTC
CASSPEKSSYEQYF
>TRBV7-9|TRBJ1-3|TRBD1
TGTGCCAGCAGCTTCGGGACAGCCTCTGGAAACACCATATATTTT
CASSFGTASGNTIYF
>TRBV9|TRBJ2-1|-
TGTGCCAGCAGCGACAGGGACTACAATGAGCAGTTCTTC
CASSDRDYNEQFF
>TRBV7-3|TRBJ1-5|TRBD1
TGTGCCAGCAGCGCCACAGGGGTAAATCAGCCCCAGCATTTT
CASSATGVNQPQHF
>TRBV19|TRBJ1-5|-
TGTGCCAGTAGTATAGGGCCTAGCAATCAGCCCCAGCATTTT
CASSIGPSNQPQHF
>TRBV7-9|TRBJ1-1|-
TGTGCCAGCAGACCGAGGAGGGGAGGTCCTGAAGCTTTCTTT
CASRPRRGGPEAFF
>TRBV6-5|TRBJ2-7|TRBD1
TGTGCCAGCAGTTACTCCCTAGGACAGGCCTACGAGCAGTACTTC
CASSYSLGQAYEQYF